There are many counts of the clone carrying this T cell receptor gamma chain. The sample belongs to a study of γδ T cells in repeated Plasmodium falciparum infection. Flow sorting of PBMC yielded separate Vgamma9/Vdelta2+ and Vdelta2-negative gammadelta T cell populations for bulk repertoire analysis. With CATT, TCRdb re-called clones from the multiplex PCR reads. The sample consists of 27,000 or so gamma-chain clones, around 1.4% of them appearing once. The ends lost 0 bases at V and 5 bases at J; junction bases unmatched: 7. The CDR3 length is 14 residues. Germline CDR1 is EGSNGY and CDR2 is YDSYNSKV.

The source material was gamma-delta T cells from blood. The clonotype was recovered from a pool of human donors (malaria-infected and uninfected, not separated). The chain is built from TRGV2 and TRGJ1 or TRGJ2. The CDR3 reads CATWDGPRNYKKLF. The CDR3 DNA sequence: TGTGCCACCTGGGACGGGCCTCGGAATTATAAGAAACTCTTT.